A selection of T cell receptor beta chains follows, all from one sample in a study of blood T cell repertoires in COVID-19. This table comes from immunoSEQ multiplex PCR, and its TCRdb copy is limited to in-frame clones, with some not included. The table has about 68,000 clones, 75% to 90% seen once; the top ten hold approximately 5.8%. The source material was peripheral blood. These receptors were collected from a man at least 80 years old with COVID-19, enrolled during active disease. The CDR3 runs from the conserved cysteine through the conserved F or W. Only some rows state a clone size, as once, few, many or a class for expanded clones.

v_call,clone_size,cdr3_aa
TRBV18,NA,CASSPGIRGGTEAFF
TRBV27,NA,CASSRGGQYNEQFF
TRBV20-1,NA,CSASGTGSYNSPLHF
TRBV28,once,CASSLSNGGGGETQYF
TRBV11-3,NA,CASSTGQENSPLHF
TRBV19,NA,CASHRGDTGEPFF
TRBV7-9,NA,CASTPVGLLGNTIYF
TRBV18,NA,CASCLMAQSPLHF
TRBV3-1/TRBV3-2,NA,CASSQGAGNYGYTF
TRBV18,NA,CASSPTGDGYTF
TRBV5-4,NA,CASSLAGLAGVGEQYF
TRBV15,NA,CATSRDLSQTRQYF
TRBV11-2,NA,CASSLFGNSPLHF
TRBV9,NA,CASSVAWDRESSPLHF
TRBV27,NA,CASSSHGTGEQYF
TRBV15,once,CATSRQVSSYNEQFF
TRBV19,NA,CASSISLSYNSPLHF
TRBV11-2,NA,CASSADRAYEQYF
TRBV6-5,NA,CASSYKGQGASYEQYF
TRBV5-1,NA,CASSGGLAGTGELFF
TRBV29-1,NA,CSVTGGYTEAFF
TRBV7-9,NA,CASNEGQGISGANVLTF
TRBV2,NA,CASSEGASGGITDTQYF
TRBV6-5,NA,CASLAGGNTEAFF
TRBV24-1,once,CATSQDRGVYGYTF
TRBV18,NA,CASSHRDSPLHF
TRBV5-4,NA,CASSPQGWETQYF
TRBV9,NA,CASSVVAGGETQYF
TRBV6-6,once,CASSFSYNNEKLFF
TRBV7-9,NA,CASSPWRGQIRDEQFF
TRBV11-2,NA,CASSPTGGGRLEQFF
TRBV7-6,NA,CASSPRTGAYNSPLHF
TRBV9,NA,CASSADWAGQPQHF